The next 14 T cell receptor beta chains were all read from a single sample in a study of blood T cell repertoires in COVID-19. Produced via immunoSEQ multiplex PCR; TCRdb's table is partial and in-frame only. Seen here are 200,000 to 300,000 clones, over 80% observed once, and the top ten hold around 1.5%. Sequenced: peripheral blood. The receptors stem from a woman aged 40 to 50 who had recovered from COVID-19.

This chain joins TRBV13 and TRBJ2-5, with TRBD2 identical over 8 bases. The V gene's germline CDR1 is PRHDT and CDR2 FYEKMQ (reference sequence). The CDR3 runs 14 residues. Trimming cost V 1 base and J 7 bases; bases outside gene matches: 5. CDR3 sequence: CASSLVAGPGTQYF. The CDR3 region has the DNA TGTGCCAGCAGCTTAGTAGCGGGGCCAGGGACCCAGTACTTC.

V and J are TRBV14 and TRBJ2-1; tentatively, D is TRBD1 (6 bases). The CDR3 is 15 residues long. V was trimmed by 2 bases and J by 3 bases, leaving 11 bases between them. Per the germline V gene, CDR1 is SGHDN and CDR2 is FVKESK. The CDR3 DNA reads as TGTGCCAGCAGCCAACAAGGGACACACTACAATGAGCAGTTCTTC. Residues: CASSQQGTHYNEQFF.

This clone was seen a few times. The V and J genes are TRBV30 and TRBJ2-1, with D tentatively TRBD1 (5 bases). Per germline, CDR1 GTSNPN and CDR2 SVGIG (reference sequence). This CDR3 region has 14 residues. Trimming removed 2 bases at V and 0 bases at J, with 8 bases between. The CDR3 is CAWSRQSSYNEQFF. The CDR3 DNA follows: TGTGCCTGGAGTCGACAGAGCTCCTACAATGAGCAGTTCTTC.

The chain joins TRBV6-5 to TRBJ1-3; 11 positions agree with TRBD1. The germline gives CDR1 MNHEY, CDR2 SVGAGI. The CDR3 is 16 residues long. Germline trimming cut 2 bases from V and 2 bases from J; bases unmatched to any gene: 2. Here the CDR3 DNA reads TGTGCCAGCAGTTACGGACAGGGGGCGGCTGGAAACACCATATATTTT. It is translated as CASSYGQGAAGNTIYF.

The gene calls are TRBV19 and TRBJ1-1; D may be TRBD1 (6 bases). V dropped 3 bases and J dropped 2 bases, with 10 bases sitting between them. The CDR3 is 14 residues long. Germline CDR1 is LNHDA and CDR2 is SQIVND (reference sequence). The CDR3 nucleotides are TGTGCCAGTAGTATTCAGGGGTCAAACACTGAAGCTTTCTTT. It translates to CASSIQGSNTEAFF.

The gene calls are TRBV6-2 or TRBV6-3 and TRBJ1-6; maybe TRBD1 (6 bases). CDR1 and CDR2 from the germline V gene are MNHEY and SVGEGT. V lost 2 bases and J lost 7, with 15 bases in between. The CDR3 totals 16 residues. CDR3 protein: CASSYRDTSVNSPLHF. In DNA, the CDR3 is TGTGCCAGCAGTTACCGGGACACCTCAGTAAATTCACCCCTCCACTTT.

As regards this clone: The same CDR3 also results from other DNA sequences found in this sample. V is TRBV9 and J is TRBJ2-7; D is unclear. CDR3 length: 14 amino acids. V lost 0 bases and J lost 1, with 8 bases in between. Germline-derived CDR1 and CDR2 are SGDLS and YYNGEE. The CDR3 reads CASSVGDRSYEQYF. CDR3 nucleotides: TGTGCCAGCAGCGTAGGAGATCGATCCTACGAGCAGTACTTC.

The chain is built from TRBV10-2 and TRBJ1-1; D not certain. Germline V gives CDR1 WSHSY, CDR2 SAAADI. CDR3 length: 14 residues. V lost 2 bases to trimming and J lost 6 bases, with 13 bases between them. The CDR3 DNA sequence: TGCGCCAGCAGTGAGCGCCCGGGTATCCCTGAAGCTTTCTTT. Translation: CASSERPGIPEAFF.

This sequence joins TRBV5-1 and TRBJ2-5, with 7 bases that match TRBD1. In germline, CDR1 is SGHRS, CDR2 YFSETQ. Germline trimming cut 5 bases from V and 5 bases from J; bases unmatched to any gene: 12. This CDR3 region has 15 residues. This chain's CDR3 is CASRLSTGQEETQYF. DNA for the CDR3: TGCGCCAGCAGGTTGTCGACAGGGCAAGAGGAGACCCAGTACTTC.

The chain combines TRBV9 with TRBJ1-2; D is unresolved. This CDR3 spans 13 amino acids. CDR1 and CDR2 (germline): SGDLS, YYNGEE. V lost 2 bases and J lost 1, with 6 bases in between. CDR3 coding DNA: TGTGCCAGCAGCGTTTCGGGTAACTATGGCTACACCTTC. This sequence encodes CASSVSGNYGYTF.

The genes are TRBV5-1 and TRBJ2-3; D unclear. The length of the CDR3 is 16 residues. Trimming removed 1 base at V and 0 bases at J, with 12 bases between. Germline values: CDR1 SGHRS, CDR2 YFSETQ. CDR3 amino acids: CASSLKSTSSTDTQYF. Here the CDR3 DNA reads TGCGCCAGCAGCTTGAAATCGACTTCTAGCACAGATACGCAGTATTTT. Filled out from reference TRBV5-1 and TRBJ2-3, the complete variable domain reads KAGVTQTPRYLIKTRGQQVTLSCSPISGHRSVSWYQQTPGQGLQFLFEYFSETQRNKGNFPGRFSGRQFSNSRSEMNVSTLELGDSALYLCASSLKSTSSTDTQYFGPGTRLTVL.

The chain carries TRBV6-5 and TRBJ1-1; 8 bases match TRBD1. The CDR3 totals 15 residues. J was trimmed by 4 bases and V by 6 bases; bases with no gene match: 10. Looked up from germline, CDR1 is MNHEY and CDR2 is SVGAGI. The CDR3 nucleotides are TGTGCCAGCAGGCTAAGACAGGGGAGGTCCACTGAAGCTTTCTTT. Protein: CASRLRQGRSTEAFF.

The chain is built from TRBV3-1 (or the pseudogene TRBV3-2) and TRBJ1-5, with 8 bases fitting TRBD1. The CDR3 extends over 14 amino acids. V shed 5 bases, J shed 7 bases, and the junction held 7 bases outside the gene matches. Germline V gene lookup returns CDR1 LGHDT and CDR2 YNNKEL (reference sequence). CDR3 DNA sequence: TGTGCCAGCAGCACGACAGGGGTCGGCCAGCCCCAGCATTTT. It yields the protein CASSTTGVGQPQHF.

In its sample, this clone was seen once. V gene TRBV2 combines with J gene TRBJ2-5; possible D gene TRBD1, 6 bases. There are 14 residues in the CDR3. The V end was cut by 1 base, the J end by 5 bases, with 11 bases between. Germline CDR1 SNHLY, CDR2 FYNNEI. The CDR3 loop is CASSEGDKEETQYF. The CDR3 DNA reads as TGTGCCAGCAGTGAAGGGGACAAGGAGGAGACCCAGTACTTC.